This T cell receptor (beta chain) was obtained from a study of cytomegalovirus exposure and HLA in healthy donors (dated by TCRdb to the late 2010s). Study-wide context: According to an earlier analysis of a few hundred of the donors, about 170 million T cells yielded over 90 million unique TCR beta sequences and less than 300 Gb of sequence data. HLA typing included class I and class II loci at four-digit resolution. An earlier analysis of 587 of the donors applied high-throughput TCR beta sequencing to assess whether each TCR beta V gene segment acted as functional or pseudogenic. The aim of the study was to test whether cataloging public T cell receptors could identify signatures of past pathogen exposure. A later analysis re-analyzed previously published TCR beta repertoires from several hundred donors and added high-resolution HLA genotyping to study TCR occurrence patterns. Because of strong linkage in the cohort, roughly 5 DR-DQ haplotypes were treated as single units for association and clustering. An early release covering 550 to 650 HLA-typed donors comprised approximately 300 gigabases of sequencing data and roughly 85 million unique TCR sequences. Every discovery cohort repertoire had been produced on one sequencing platform. Donor age, sex, ethnicity and CMV serostatus were compiled alongside the repertoire data. Among the roughly 400 genotyped donors, under 90% belonged to the genetic ancestry cluster associated with self-reported Caucasian donors. Genome-wide SNP genotypes for about 65% of the 666 donors were used in a later genetic analysis, which treated that subset as a discovery cohort. Besides the first cohort of some 670 subjects, a separate validation cohort made up of around 120 different subjects was used. Typing coverage differed by locus: A, B, C, DRB1 and DQB1 were typed in about 629-640 donors, DQA1 in 500 to 550, DPA1 in some 600, and DPB1 in roughly 470. On average, roughly 250,000 unique TCR beta nucleotide sequences were sequenced per donor among several hundred genotyped donors of the cohort, with roughly a sixth of those sequences being non-productive. The study used immunosequencing to profile the T cell repertoires of several hundred subjects and linked those repertoires to cytomegalovirus serostatus. The study combined high-throughput TCR immunosequencing, statistical association of individual TCRs with disease status, and machine learning to predict cytomegalovirus infection status. Rather than drawing on any new phenotypic data, the later analysis identified candidate immune exposures from TCR beta sequences and the way those sequences occurred across donors.

The paper's findings and limits, for the study overall: Linkage disequilibrium might explain the correlated functional status among segregating V segments, but an unknown experimental factor could not be ruled out. A further reported finding was that TCR beta sequences accurately predicted the HLA-A and HLA-B alleles for most subjects in the first cohort. Most TCR sequences were seen in very few donors, while some public TCRs were found in many individuals. When HLA alleles, especially DR and DQ, strongly co-occurred, attributing TCR associations to individual alleles was difficult. A few of the identified cytomegalovirus-associated TCR beta chains were confirmed in vitro to be specific for cytomegalovirus antigens. A later analysis found that HLA-associated TCR beta chains were more clonally expanded and had lower generation probabilities than equally common non-associated chains. Because the 87-base-pair reads could not distinguish some IMGT-functional V segments, including TRBV6-2 and TRBV6-3, those segments were excluded. In a later analysis, TCR association rates were found to vary across HLA loci, with the most associated TCRs seen for DRB1 alleles and the fewest for HLA-C alleles. At a false discovery rate of 0.05, a later analysis linked around 15,000 TCR beta sequences to specific HLA alleles. Compared with the approximately 720-donor mean, donors in an Asian-associated ancestry cluster had fewer N-insertions in productive TCRs, according to a later genetic analysis. In a later genetic analysis, a missense DCLRE1C variant was associated with V-gene and J-gene trimming of TCR beta chains, and the association was replicated in an independent cohort. In this cohort, only TCR beta chains were sequenced, and detectable features were limited by the absence of alpha or paired-chain data. Presence/absence analyses assumed roughly uniform sequencing depth across donors, an assumption that may not hold. In a later analysis, several top co-occurrence clusters were reported to appear linked to parvovirus B19, influenza, CMV and Epstein-Barr virus. The earlier analysis of about 600 of the donors excluded 15 to 20 rarely observed V segments, including chromosome 9 orphons, because counts were too low. Immune exposure information for the cohort was limited to CMV serostatus. In a later analysis, most CMV-associated TCR beta chains were found to appear HLA-restricted, with HLA associations seemingly driven largely by CMV exposure. It was suggested by the authors that the approach could potentially be generalized to other disease states and immunological phenotypes. Because HLA typing was missing for some donors at each locus, association tests included only the typed subset. A total of fewer than 200 TCR beta chains were listed by the study as associated with cytomegalovirus. A cluster of highly shared sequence variants was judged likely to be a technical artifact of the sequencing pipeline. Cytomegalovirus status was reported to be diagnosed by the classifier with high specificity and sensitivity in both the original and validation cohorts. In an earlier analysis of roughly 560 of the donors, most TCR beta V segments were observed in productive rearrangements about 87% or about 30% of the time, broadly matching IMGT annotations.

Reading the germline V gene (reference sequence) gives CDR1 GTSNPN and CDR2 SVGIG. Trimming removed 4 bases from V and 5 bases from J; the gene matches leave 8 bases unexplained. The CDR3 starts with the cysteine, ends with the phenylalanine, and has 14 residues. CDR3 DNA only is kept here, 42 bases in frame from base 1. The cohort comprised some 680 healthy bone marrow donors. At the time of sampling, all cohort members were nominally healthy, though unrecorded immune exposures were likely present. The donor was CMV seronegative and was included in the group of a few hundred seronegative cohort members. Every donor gave a peripheral blood sample, and the peripheral blood mononuclear cells from that sample were used for TCR beta sequencing. Genomic DNA was extracted from the blood cell samples with the Qiagen DNeasy Blood Extraction Kit. The method was the immunoSEQ multiplex PCR assay. The multiplex PCR relied on a mix of 60 forward primers for TCR Vbeta segments and 13 reverse primers for TCR Jbeta segments. Amplification of the CDR3 region of rearranged TCR beta genes was performed with a multiplex PCR assay on genomic DNA. On the Illumina HiSeq System, the amplified TCR beta libraries were sequenced as 87-base-pair reads. In the authors' own workflow: Across the 500 to 700 repertoires, a later analysis counted 60 million to 90 million unique TCR beta chains, about 10 million of which were shared by at least two donors. A nearest-neighbor algorithm error-corrected the raw reads and collapsed the reads into unique sequences, merging closely related sequences to remove PCR and sequencing errors. CDR3 sequences were aligned to IMGT reference sequences to assign V, D and J gene segments. For a sequence to be retained, a match of at least six nucleotides was required to both a V gene segment and a J gene segment. Rearrangements were classified as productive when the CDR3 lacked stop codons and remained in frame with V and J, and all other rearrangements were classified as non-productive. Following IMGT convention, CDR3 was defined as the stretch from the second conserved V-encoded cysteine up to the conserved J-encoded phenylalanine. In an earlier analysis of around 600 of the donors, sequences lacking an unambiguous match to a single V gene segment were excluded. An earlier analysis of around 600 of the donors classified V segments as functional when productive rearrangements were above 56.7% and as segregating when the standard deviation between donors was above 5%. A statistical classification framework was developed to diagnose cytomegalovirus status using the catalog of TCR beta chain sequences. A later analysis assigned V and J genes by comparing TCR nucleotide sequences with IMGT/GENE-DB human TR gene sequences. The TCRdist pipeline was used in a later analysis to assign CDR3 sequences and most-parsimonious VDJ recombination scenarios. In a later analysis, every TCR beta chain was defined by the combination of its CDR3 amino acid sequence and its V-gene family, and reads without a unique V-gene family were dropped. As a way to deal with suspected cross-contamination and a sequencing artifact, a later analysis dropped 450 to 600 nucleotide sequences that were highly shared and had low generation probability. In a later analysis, a clonal expansion index was calculated for each public chain from normalized within-repertoire ranks of inferred template counts. In a later analysis, generation probabilities were computed with a VDJ recombination model fitted to out-of-frame rearrangements, and the resulting probabilities were checked against IGoR. In a later analysis, TCR-TCR, TCR-HLA and TCR-CMV co-occurrence was scored with hypergeometric tests, and a repertoire-size bias correction was applied to TCR pairs. In a later analysis, false discovery rates were estimated by permuting HLA or CMV assignments 20 times. A later analysis grouped co-occurring TCRs with DBSCAN, adding TCRdist sequence similarity when clustering within HLA-allele-positive subsets. Repertoires with fewer than 30,000 or more than 120,000 public chains, plus five repertoires with anomalous nucleotide sharing, were excluded from co-occurrence clustering. TCRdb retrieved this table from immuneACCESS and kept in-frame rearrangements only. Not all clones are present; in checked studies, unresolved V genes account for under half, and no reason is known for the remainder. V and J calls and clone size are those listed in that table; D and trimming were worked out from the DNA. The sample table shows some 120,000 clones, and 15% are seen once. The ten largest clones add up to roughly 2% of the sample.

With regard to this clone: Its antigen is still unknown. No much larger clone is present one base from it, and per-base qualities are unavailable.

Input material: PBMCs. Recombination joined TRBV30 with TRBJ2-5; 9 of the junction bases match TRBD2. This clonotype originated in a woman aged 18-29 years in good health and CMV-seronegative. The nucleotide sequence reads TGTGCCTGGAAGCAAGCGGGAGGTTCGGAGACCCAGTACTTC. Translated, it reads CAWKQAGGSETQYF. With all but the CDR3 taken from the reference TRBV30 and TRBJ2-5 genes, the full variable domain is: SQTIHQWPATLVQPVGSPLSLECTVEGTSNPNLYWYRQAAGRGLQLLFYSVGIGQISSEVPQNLSASRPQDRQFILSSKKLLLSDSGFYLCAWKQAGGSETQYFGPGTRLLVL.